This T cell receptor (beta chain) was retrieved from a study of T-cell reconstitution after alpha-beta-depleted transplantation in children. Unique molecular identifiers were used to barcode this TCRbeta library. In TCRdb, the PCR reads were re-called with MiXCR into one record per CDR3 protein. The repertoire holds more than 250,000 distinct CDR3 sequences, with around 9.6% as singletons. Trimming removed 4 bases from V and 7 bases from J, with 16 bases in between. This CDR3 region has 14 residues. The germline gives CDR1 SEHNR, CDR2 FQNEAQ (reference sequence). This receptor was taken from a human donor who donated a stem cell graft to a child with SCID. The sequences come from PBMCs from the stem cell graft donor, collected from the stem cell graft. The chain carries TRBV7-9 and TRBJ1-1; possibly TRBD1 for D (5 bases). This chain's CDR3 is CASSYETGGVEAFF. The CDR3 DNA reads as TGTGCCAGCAGCTACGAGACGGGGGGAGTTGAAGCTTTCTTT.